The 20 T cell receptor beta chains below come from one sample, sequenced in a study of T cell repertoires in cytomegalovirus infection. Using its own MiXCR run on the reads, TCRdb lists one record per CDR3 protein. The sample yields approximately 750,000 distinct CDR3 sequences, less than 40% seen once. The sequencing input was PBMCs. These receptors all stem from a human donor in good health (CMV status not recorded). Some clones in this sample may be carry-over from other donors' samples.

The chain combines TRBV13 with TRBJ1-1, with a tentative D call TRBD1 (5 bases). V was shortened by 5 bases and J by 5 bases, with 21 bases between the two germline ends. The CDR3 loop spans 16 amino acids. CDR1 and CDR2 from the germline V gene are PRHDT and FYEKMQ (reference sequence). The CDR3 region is CASSATGVGEKTEAFF. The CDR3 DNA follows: TGTGCCAGCAGCGCAACGGGTGTAGGGGAGAAGACTGAAGCTTTCTTT.

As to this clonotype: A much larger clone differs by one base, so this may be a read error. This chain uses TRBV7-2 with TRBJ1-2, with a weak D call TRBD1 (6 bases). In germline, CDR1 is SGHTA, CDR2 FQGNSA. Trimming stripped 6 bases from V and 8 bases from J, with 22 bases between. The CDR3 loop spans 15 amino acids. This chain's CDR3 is CASSLKIGGEEGYTF. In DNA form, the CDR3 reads TGTGCCAGCAGTCTTAAAATAGGGGGTGAGGAGGGCTACACCTTC.

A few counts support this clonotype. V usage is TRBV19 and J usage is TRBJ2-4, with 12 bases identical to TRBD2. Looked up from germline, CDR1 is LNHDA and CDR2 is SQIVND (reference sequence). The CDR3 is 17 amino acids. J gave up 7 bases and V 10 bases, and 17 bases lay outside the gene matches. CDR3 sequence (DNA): TGTGCCACCACCCTGAATCGACTAGCGGGAGAAGATAACATTCAGTACTTC. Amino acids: CATTLNRLAGEDNIQYF. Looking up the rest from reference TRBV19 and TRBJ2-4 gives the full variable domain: DGGITQSPKYLFRKEGQNVTLSCEQNLNHDAMYWYRQDPGQGLRLIYYSQIVNDFQKGDIAEGYSVSREKKESFPLTVTSAQKNPTAFYLCATTLNRLAGEDNIQYFGAGTRLSVL.

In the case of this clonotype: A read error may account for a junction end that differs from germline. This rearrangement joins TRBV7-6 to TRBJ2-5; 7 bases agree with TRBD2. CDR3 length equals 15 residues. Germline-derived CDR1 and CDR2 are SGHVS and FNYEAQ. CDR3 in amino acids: CASHVVGDYSETHNF. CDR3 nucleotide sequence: TGTGCCAGCCACGTAGTAGGGGACTACAGTGAGACCCATAACTTC.

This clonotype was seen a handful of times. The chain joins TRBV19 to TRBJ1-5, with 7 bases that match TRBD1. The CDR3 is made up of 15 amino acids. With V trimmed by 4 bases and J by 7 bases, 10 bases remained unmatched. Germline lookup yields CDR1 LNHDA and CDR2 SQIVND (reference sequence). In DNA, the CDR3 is TGTGCCAGTAGTACGGCAGGGCAGGGGGGGCAGCCCCAGCATTTT. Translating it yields CASSTAGQGGQPQHF.

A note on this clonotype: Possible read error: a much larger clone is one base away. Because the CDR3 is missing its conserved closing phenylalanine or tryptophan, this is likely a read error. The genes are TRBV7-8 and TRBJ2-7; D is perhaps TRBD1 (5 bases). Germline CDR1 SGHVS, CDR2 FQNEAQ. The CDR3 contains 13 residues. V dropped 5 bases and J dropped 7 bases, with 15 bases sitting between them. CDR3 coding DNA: TGTGCCAGCAGCCCAGGGAACGCTCTTGAGCAGTACATC. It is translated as CASSPGNALEQYI.

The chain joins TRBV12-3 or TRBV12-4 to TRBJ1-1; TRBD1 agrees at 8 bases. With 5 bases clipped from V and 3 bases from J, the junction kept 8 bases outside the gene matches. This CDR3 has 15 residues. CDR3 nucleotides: TGTGCCAGCAGTAACGGACAGGGCCGGTACACTGAAGCTTTCTTT. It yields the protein CASSNGQGRYTEAFF.

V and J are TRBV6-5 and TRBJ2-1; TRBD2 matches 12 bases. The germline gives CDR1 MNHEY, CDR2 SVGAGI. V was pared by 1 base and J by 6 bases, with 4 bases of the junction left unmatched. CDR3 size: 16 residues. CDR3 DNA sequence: TGTGCCAGCAGTTACTTGACTAGCGGGAGATCCAATGAGCAGTTCTTC. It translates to CASSYLTSGRSNEQFF.

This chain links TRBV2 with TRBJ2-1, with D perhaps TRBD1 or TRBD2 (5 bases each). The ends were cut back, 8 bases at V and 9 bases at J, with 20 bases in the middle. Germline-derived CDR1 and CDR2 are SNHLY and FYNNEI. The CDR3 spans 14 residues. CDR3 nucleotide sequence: TGTGCCAGCGGGGACCTAAGTCCTGGGGGTGAGCAGTTCTTC. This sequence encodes CASGDLSPGGEQFF. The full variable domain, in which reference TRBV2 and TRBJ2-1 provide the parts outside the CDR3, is EPEVTQTPSHQVTQMGQEVILRCVPISNHLYFYWYRQILGQKVEFLVSFYNNEISEKSEIFDDQFSVERPDGSNFTLKIRSTKLEDSAMYFCASGDLSPGGEQFFGPGTRLTVL.

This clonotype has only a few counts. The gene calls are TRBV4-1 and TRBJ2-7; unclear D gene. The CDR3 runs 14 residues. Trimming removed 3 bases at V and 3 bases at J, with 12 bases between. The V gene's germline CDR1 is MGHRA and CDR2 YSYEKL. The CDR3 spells CASSQREVGYEQYF. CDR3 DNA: TGCGCCAGCAGCCAGAGAGAAGTGGGCTACGAGCAGTACTTC.

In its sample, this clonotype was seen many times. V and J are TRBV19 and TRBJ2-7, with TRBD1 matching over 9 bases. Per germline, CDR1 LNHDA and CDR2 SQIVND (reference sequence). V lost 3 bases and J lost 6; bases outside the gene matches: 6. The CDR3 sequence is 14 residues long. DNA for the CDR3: TGTGCCAGTAGTATCGGGGACAGGGACCTCGAGCAGTACTTC. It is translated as CASSIGDRDLEQYF.

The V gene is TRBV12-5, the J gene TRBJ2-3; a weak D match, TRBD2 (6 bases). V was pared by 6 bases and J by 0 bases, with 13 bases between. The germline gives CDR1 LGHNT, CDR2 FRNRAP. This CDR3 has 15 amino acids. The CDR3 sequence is CASGGGRSSTDTQYF. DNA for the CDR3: TGTGCTAGTGGGGGGGGACGGTCTAGCACAGATACGCAGTATTTT.

CDR3: CSARGERTDTQYF. The CDR3 nucleotides read TGCAGTGCTAGGGGGGAGCGCACAGATACGCAGTATTTT. V gene TRBV20-1 combines with J gene TRBJ2-3; D possibly uses TRBD1 or TRBD2 (5 bases each). CDR1 is DFQATT, CDR2 SNEGSKA, per germline (reference sequence). V was shortened by 3 bases and J by 1 base, with 8 bases between the two germline ends. This CDR3 comprises 13 residues.

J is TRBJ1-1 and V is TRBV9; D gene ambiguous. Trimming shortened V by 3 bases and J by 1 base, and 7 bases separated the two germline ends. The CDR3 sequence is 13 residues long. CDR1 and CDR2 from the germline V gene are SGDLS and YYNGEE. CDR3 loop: CASSAPTNTEAFF. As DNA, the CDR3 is TGTGCCAGCAGCGCTCCAACGAACACTGAAGCTTTCTTT.

The CDR3 loop is CASSFPDDTYEQYF. The CDR3 DNA reads as TGTGCCAGCAGTTTTCCGGATGACACCTACGAGCAGTACTTC. The J gene is TRBJ2-7, the V gene TRBV28, with no clear D. V shed 3 bases and J shed 2 bases, with 11 bases lying between them. Per germline, CDR1 MDHEN and CDR2 SYDVKM. The length of the CDR3 is 14 residues.

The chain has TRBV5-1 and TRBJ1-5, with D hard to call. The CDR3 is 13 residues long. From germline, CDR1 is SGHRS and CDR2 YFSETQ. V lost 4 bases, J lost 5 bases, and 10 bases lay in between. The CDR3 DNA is TGCGCCAGCAGCCGAAGTCCCGATCAGCCCCAGCATTTT. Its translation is CASSRSPDQPQHF.

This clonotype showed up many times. The CDR3 loop reads CASRQSGSGPHEQYF. DNA of the CDR3: TGTGCCAGCAGACAGAGCGGGAGCGGTCCCCACGAGCAGTACTTC. The rearrangement joins TRBV7-6 to TRBJ2-7; TRBD2 agrees at 8 bases. V lost 6 bases to trimming and J lost 5 bases; unmatched junction nucleotides: 12. The CDR3 extends over 15 amino acids. Per the germline V gene, CDR1 is SGHVS and CDR2 is FNYEAQ.

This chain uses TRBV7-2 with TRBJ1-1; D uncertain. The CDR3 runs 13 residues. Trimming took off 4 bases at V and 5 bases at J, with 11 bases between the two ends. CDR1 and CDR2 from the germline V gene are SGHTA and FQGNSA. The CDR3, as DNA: TGTGCCAGCAGCTCTTGGCGAGTTACTGAAGCTTTCTTT. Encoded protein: CASSSWRVTEAFF.

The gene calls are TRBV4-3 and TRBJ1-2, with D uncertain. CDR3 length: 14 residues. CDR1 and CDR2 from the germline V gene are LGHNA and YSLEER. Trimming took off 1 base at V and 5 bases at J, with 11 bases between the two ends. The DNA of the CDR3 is TGCGCCAGCAGCCAAGTCAACAGATTGTATGGCTACACCTTC. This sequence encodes CASSQVNRLYGYTF.

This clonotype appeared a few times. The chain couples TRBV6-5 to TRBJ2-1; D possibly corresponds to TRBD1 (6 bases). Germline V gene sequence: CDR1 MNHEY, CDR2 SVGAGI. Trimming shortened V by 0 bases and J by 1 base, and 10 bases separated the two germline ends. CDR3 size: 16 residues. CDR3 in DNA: TGTGCCAGCAGTTACTCGAGAGGGGGATCCTACAATGAGCAGTTCTTC. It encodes CASSYSRGGSYNEQFF.